A single sample is the source of the 21 T cell receptor beta chains below, sequenced in a study of T-cell memory formation after mild COVID-19. TCRdb itself ran the 5' RACE reads through MiXCR, one entry per CDR3 protein. Of about 320,000 distinct CDR3 sequences listed, roughly an eighth are singletons. What was sequenced was PBMCs or a T cell subset sorted from them (not recorded which). The receptors come from a man younger than 35 who had mild COVID-19 (a few samples of this study predate the infection). Cell type and time point are not known.

The chain uses TRBV11-2 and TRBJ2-5; either TRBD1 or TRBD2 may fit D (5 bases each). Germline loops: CDR1 SGHAT, CDR2 FQNNGV. This CDR3 spans 14 amino acids. V was trimmed by 5 bases and J by 5 bases, leaving 15 bases between them. The CDR3 nucleotides read TGTGCCAGCAGCCCGACAGATTGGGGGGAGACCCAGTACTTC. Its translation: CASSPTDWGETQYF.

This clonotype was counted only a few times. The rearrangement links TRBV28 to TRBJ1-3, with D possibly matching TRBD1 (6 bases). Germline V gene data show CDR1 as MDHEN and CDR2 as SYDVKM. The CDR3 runs to 16 residues. Deletions cut 2 bases from V and 1 base from J, with 12 bases between. CDR3 in amino acids: CASSLPQGRSGNTIYF. As DNA, the CDR3 is TGTGCCAGCAGTTTACCCCAGGGGAGGTCTGGAAACACCATATATTTT.

The chain uses TRBV9 and TRBJ1-2, with a possible D match to TRBD1 (5 bases). V was trimmed by 4 bases and J by 4 bases, leaving 29 bases between them. CDR1 and CDR2 (germline): SGDLS, YYNGEE. The CDR3 extends over 19 amino acids. CDR3 nucleotide sequence: TGTGCCAGCAGCCCAAGAATCCCCCCTGTCGGGGCGCGCGGCTATGGCTACACCTTC. Translation: CASSPRIPPVGARGYGYTF.

This chain links TRBV7-3 with TRBJ2-1; D is possibly TRBD2 (6 bases). Trimming cost V 3 bases and J 4 bases, with 10 bases left between them. CDR1 SGHTA and CDR2 FQGTGA come from the germline V gene. CDR3 length: 14 residues. The CDR3 protein is CASSLEGRYNEQFF. CDR3 coding DNA: TGTGCCAGCAGCTTGGAGGGGCGATACAATGAGCAGTTCTTC.

A few counts support this clonotype. The J gene is TRBJ2-6, the V gene TRBV7-6; D gene ambiguous. Germline lookup yields CDR1 SGHVS and CDR2 FNYEAQ. The ends were cut back, 2 bases at V and 0 bases at J, with 8 bases in the middle. The CDR3 is made up of 16 amino acids. CDR3: CASSLRPSSGANVLTF. For the CDR3, the DNA is TGTGCCAGCAGCTTAAGGCCCAGCTCTGGGGCCAACGTCCTGACTTTC.

This chain uses TRBV13 with TRBJ2-7; no clear D gene. Germline V CDR1 and CDR2: PRHDT, FYEKMQ (reference sequence). The CDR3 runs to 13 residues. V was trimmed by 5 bases and J by 2 bases, leaving 10 bases between them. CDR3 region: CASSGGPPYEQYF. In DNA form, the CDR3 reads TGTGCCAGCAGCGGCGGACCCCCCTACGAGCAGTACTTC.

J is TRBJ1-1 and V is TRBV11-1; 9 bases match TRBD1. Per the germline V gene, CDR1 is SGHAT and CDR2 is FQDESV (reference sequence). V trimming: 5 bases; J trimming: 5 bases; junction bases outside the gene matches: 6. The CDR3 contains 14 residues. Written as DNA, the CDR3 is TGTGCCAGCAGCCTGCGGACAGGGGTAACTGAAGCTTTCTTT. Amino acids: CASSLRTGVTEAFF.

The V call is TRBV29-1, the J call TRBJ1-1; D ambiguous. This CDR3 is 13 amino acids long. CDR1 SQVTM and CDR2 ANQGSEA come from the germline V gene. V lost 0 bases, J lost 1 base, and 6 bases lay in between. DNA of the CDR3: TGCAGCGTTGAAGATCAGACGAACACTGAAGCTTTCTTT. Protein product: CSVEDQTNTEAFF.

The chain employs TRBV6-2 or TRBV6-3 and TRBJ1-2; D not resolved. Trimming cost V 6 bases and J 7 bases, with 9 bases left between them. The CDR3 runs to 11 residues. In germline, CDR1 is MNHEY, CDR2 SVGEGT. The CDR3 coding sequence is TGTGCCAGCAGCCGAGAATCTGGCTACACCTTC. It encodes CASSRESGYTF.

This clonotype was detected only a few times. V gene TRBV9 combines with J gene TRBJ1-2; weak D call: TRBD1 (6 bases). The ends were cut back, 4 bases at V and 3 bases at J, with 10 bases in the middle. The CDR3 spans 13 residues. Looked up from germline, CDR1 is SGDLS and CDR2 is YYNGEE. The DNA of the CDR3 is TGTGCCAGCAGCAACCGACAGGACTATGGCTACACCTTC. Its protein is CASSNRQDYGYTF.

This clonotype has just a few counts. The chain joins TRBV5-1 to TRBJ2-2, with TRBD2 identical over 10 bases. This CDR3 contains 15 residues. Germline trimming cut 5 bases from V and 4 bases from J; bases unmatched to any gene: 5. Germline assignment: CDR1 SGHRS and CDR2 YFSETQ. The CDR3 coding sequence is TGCGCCAGCAGAGAATCTAGCGGGGGCACCGGGGAGCTGTTTTTT. Amino acid sequence: CASRESSGGTGELFF.

This clonotype was counted once. The chain carries TRBV7-9 and TRBJ1-2, with a weak D call TRBD1 (5 bases). V was pared by 5 bases and J by 5 bases, with 30 bases between. The CDR3 is 19 amino acids. Germline CDR1 and CDR2: SEHNR and FQNEAQ (reference sequence). CDR3: CASSPTLGKTSGYGYGYTF. The CDR3 DNA reads as TGTGCCAGCAGCCCGACGTTAGGTAAAACCTCAGGGTACGGGTATGGCTACACCTTC.

V and J are TRBV7-9 and TRBJ1-4, with 11 bases identical to TRBD1. The CDR3 extends over 15 amino acids. Germline values: CDR1 SEHNR, CDR2 FQNEAQ (reference sequence). J gave up 8 bases and V 5 bases, and 7 bases lay outside the gene matches. Here the CDR3 reads CASSPRTGGREKLFF. CDR3 nucleotide sequence: TGTGCCAGCAGCCCTAGGACAGGGGGCAGAGAAAAACTGTTTTTT.

The chain carries TRBV5-1 and TRBJ1-6, with D possibly TRBD1 on 6 matching bases. Looked up from germline, CDR1 is SGHRS and CDR2 is YFSETQ. CDR3 length equals 16 residues. The V and J ends lost 5 bases and 0 bases respectively, with 12 bases between them. The CDR3 loop is CASRTQGGSYNSPLHF. The CDR3 region has the DNA TGCGCCAGCAGGACACAGGGCGGCTCCTATAATTCACCCCTCCACTTT.

In its sample, this clonotype was seen many times. The gene calls are TRBV4-3 and TRBJ2-7, with TRBD1 matching over 7 bases. V was clipped by 0 bases and J by 4 bases; unmatched bases: 6. The CDR3 extends over 15 amino acids. Germline values: CDR1 LGHNA, CDR2 YSLEER. CDR3 amino acids: CASSQDRQGVYEQYF. The CDR3 DNA reads TGCGCCAGCAGCCAAGATAGACAGGGAGTTTACGAGCAGTACTTC.

This clonotype occurred a few times. The rearrangement uses TRBV20-1 and TRBJ2-7; 12 nucleotides agree with TRBD2. The V gene's germline CDR1 is DFQATT and CDR2 SNEGSKA (reference sequence). The CDR3 runs to 15 residues. V shed 7 bases and J 2 bases; nucleotides not matched to a gene: 9. CDR3 nucleotides: TGCAGTGGGGCCCGACGGACTAGCGGGACCTACGAGCAGTACTTC. This encodes CSGARRTSGTYEQYF.

The chain recombines TRBV3-1 with TRBJ2-5, with D perhaps matching TRBD1 (6 bases). CDR3 size: 15 residues. V lost 1 base to trimming and J lost 0 bases, with 9 bases between them. Germline lookup yields CDR1 LGHDT and CDR2 YNNKEL (reference sequence). CDR3 DNA: TGTGCCAGCAGCCAAGGTTCAGGGGACCAAGAGACCCAGTACTTC. It specifies CASSQGSGDQETQYF.

V and J are TRBV10-3 and TRBJ1-5; D might be TRBD1 (6 bases). CDR3 length: 14 amino acids. Trimming stripped 9 bases from V and 6 bases from J, with 18 bases between. Germline CDR1 reads ENHRY; CDR2 reads SYGVKD. In DNA form, the CDR3 reads TGTGCCATAGGAGCCGAACAGGGTGGTCAGCCCCAGCATTTT. Its protein product is CAIGAEQGGQPQHF.

This chain uses TRBV3-1 with TRBJ2-2; unclear D gene. V was clipped by 4 bases and J by 7 bases, with 16 bases between them. The germline gives CDR1 LGHDT, CDR2 YNNKEL (reference sequence). The CDR3 has 15 residues. The CDR3: CASSPHEMGYGELFF. In DNA form, the CDR3 reads TGTGCCAGCAGCCCCCACGAGATGGGGTACGGGGAGCTGTTTTTT.

The chain couples TRBV15 to TRBJ1-5, with D possibly being TRBD1 (6 bases). V gave up 2 bases and J gave up 5 bases, with 10 bases separating them. The germline gives CDR1 LNHNV, CDR2 YYDKDF (reference sequence). The CDR3 covers 14 residues. The CDR3 is CATSRSAGDQPQHF. As DNA, the CDR3 is TGTGCCACCAGCAGAAGCGCAGGGGATCAGCCCCAGCATTTT.

The rearrangement uses TRBV5-1 and TRBJ2-7, with D tentatively TRBD1 or TRBD2 (5 bases each). Trimming took off 5 bases at V and 7 bases at J, with 22 bases between the two ends. This CDR3 has 15 residues. Germline lookup yields CDR1 SGHRS and CDR2 YFSETQ. CDR3 in DNA: TGCGCCAGCAGTCCTCGTGGGGGAAGATTGGGGGAGCAGTACTTC. Translating gives CASSPRGGRLGEQYF.